This is a list of T cell receptor beta chains from one sample in a study of T cells in Graves' hyperthyroidism and ophthalmopathy. TCRdb ran MiXCR on the multiplex PCR reads and lists one entry per CDR3 protein. The data contain 600,000 to 700,000 distinct CDR3 sequences, about 14% of them singletons. The sample taken for sequencing was blood. These receptors were collected from a woman aged 40 to 55 with Graves' ophthalmopathy. CDR3s include the opening cysteine and the closing phenylalanine or tryptophan. The D gene is left open where the match is weak. Size values are once, few and many counts, or a class for expanded clones, and some rows have none.

D gene	V gene	clone size	CDR3 length	J gene	CDR3 DNA	CDR3 protein
TRBD2	TRBV7-3	many	17	TRBJ2-2	TGTGCCAGCAGCTTAACCCCCGCAGCGGGAGGGGCCGGGGAGCTGTTTTTT	CASSLTPAAGGAGELFF
.	TRBV28	few	14	TRBJ2-2	TGTGCCAGCACGGACAGTTTGAACACCGGGGAGCTGTTTTTT	CASTDSLNTGELFF
TRBD1	TRBV20-1	many	13	TRBJ2-7	TGCAGTGCGAGAGACAGGGACCGGTACGAGCAGTACTTC	CSARDRDRYEQYF
.	TRBV4-2	once	13	TRBJ2-5	TGTGCCAGCAGCCATCTGGATGAGGAGACCCAGTACTTC	CASSHLDEETQYF
.	TRBV5-1	.	14	TRBJ2-7	TGCGCCAGCAGCTTGTATTTGACCGGGTTCGAGCAGTACTTC	CASSLYLTGFEQYF
.	TRBV5-5	many	14	TRBJ2-5	TGTGCCAGCAGCTTGCCCCAGGGGCCGGAGACCCAGTACTTC	CASSLPQGPETQYF
TRBD1	TRBV30	many	15	TRBJ2-5	TGTGCCTGGAGCCGCCGGGACAGGGTGAAAAAGACCCAGTACTTC	CAWSRRDRVKKTQYF
.	TRBV18	.	16	TRBJ1-1	TGTGCCAGCTCACCACTATGGGATTCGGGGACTGAGGGAGCTTTCTTT	CASSPLWDSGTEGAFF
.	TRBV6-5	few	14	TRBJ2-7	TGTGCCAGCAGTTTGGTGGGGAATTCCTACGAGCAGTACTTC	CASSLVGNSYEQYF
.	TRBV6-2/TRBV6-3	few	12	TRBJ2-5	TGTGCCAGCAGTTACGTGTTGGAGACCCAGTACTTC	CASSYVLETQYF
.	TRBV5-5	.	15	TRBJ1-2	TGTGCCAGCAGCTTGAAGATAGTCAGCATCTATGGCTACACCTTC	CASSLKIVSIYGYTF
TRBD1	TRBV27	many	16	TRBJ2-7	TGTGCCAGCAGTAAGTTTAGGGCCGGACAGGGAGACGAGCAGTACTTC	CASSKFRAGQGDEQYF
.	TRBV12-3/TRBV12-4	many	11	TRBJ1-2	TGTGCCAGCAGTAACGTAACGGGCTACACCTTC	CASSNVTGYTF
.	TRBV19	.	11	TRBJ2-7	TGTGCCAGTAGTGGGTGGGACGAGCAGTACTTC	CASSGWDEQYF
.	TRBV6-5	many	13	TRBJ2-7	TGTGCCAGCAGGCTGACAGCAACCTACGAGCAGTACTTC	CASRLTATYEQYF
.	TRBV28	many	16	TRBJ2-5	TGTGCCAGCAGTTTCGATCTTGGGGGAGGCCAAGAGACCCAGTACTTC	CASSFDLGGGQETQYF
TRBD2	TRBV6-1	.	14	TRBJ2-7	TGTGCCAGCACCCAGGGACTAGCGGGCTACGAGCAGTACTTC	CASTQGLAGYEQYF
.	TRBV20-1	.	15	TRBJ1-5	TGCAGTGCTAGTTCGCGACAGACTAGCAATCAGCCCCAGCATTTT	CSASSRQTSNQPQHF
.	TRBV30	few	14	TRBJ1-1	TGTGCCTGGAGTGCCGGACACATGAACACTGAAGCTTTCTTT	CAWSAGHMNTEAFF
.	TRBV29-1	many	13	TRBJ2-7	TGCAGCGTTGCGTCTCTAGGGTGGAACGAGCAGTACTTC	CSVASLGWNEQYF
.	TRBV30	few	13	TRBJ2-7	TGTGCCTGGAGTGTAGGAGGGCCGGGCGAGCAGTACTTC	CAWSVGGPGEQYF
.	TRBV19	many	13	TRBJ2-7	TGTGCCAGTAGTATGGTCTTGTTCTACGAGCAGTACTTC	CASSMVLFYEQYF
TRBD1	TRBV28	many	14	TRBJ1-5	TGTGCCAGCAGACTAGGGACAGCTAATCAGCCCCAGCATTTT	CASRLGTANQPQHF
.	TRBV7-9	.	15	TRBJ1-2	TGTGCCAGCAGCCGAGGTTTGAGAGACGGCTATGGCTACACCTTC	CASSRGLRDGYGYTF
TRBD2	TRBV4-1	few	17	TRBJ2-5	TGCGCCAGCAGCCAAGTTTGGGGACTAGATCTAAGGGAGACCCAGTACTTC	CASSQVWGLDLRETQYF
TRBD1	TRBV4-1	.	16	TRBJ2-5	TGCGCCAGCAGCCAAGGGACAGGGGGCGCATCAGAGACCCAGTACTTC	CASSQGTGGASETQYF
.	TRBV29-1	many	11	TRBJ2-2	TGCAGCGTCGGTCTCCCCGGGGAGCTGTTTTTT	CSVGLPGELFF
.	TRBV28	many	16	TRBJ2-5	TGTGCCAGCAGTCGGCCGGGACCCCAGGAACTTAAGACCCAGTACTTC	CASSRPGPQELKTQYF
.	TRBV4-2	.	17	TRBJ1-6	TGTGCCAGCAGCCAAGATAAGGCGGACGGTGGGATTTCACCCCTCCACTTT	CASSQDKADGGISPLHF
.	TRBV12-3/TRBV12-4	many	14	TRBJ1-2	TGTGCCATCGGATCCAGCCACGGGGGGGATGGCTACACCTTC	CAIGSSHGGDGYTF
.	TRBV30	many	15	TRBJ1-5	TGTGCCTGGTCCTACGGGGGGCTGATCGGTCAGCCCCAGCATTTT	CAWSYGGLIGQPQHF
.	TRBV12-3/TRBV12-4	many	13	TRBJ2-2	TGTGCCAGCAGTTGGGAGGGGGCCGGGGAGCTGTTTTTT	CASSWEGAGELFF
.	TRBV29-1	many	17	TRBJ1-1	TGCAGCGGACGGGCATGGGGGGGGGCGGCCGGGAACACTGAAGCTTTCTTT	CSGRAWGGAAGNTEAFF
TRBD1	TRBV4-2	.	14	TRBJ2-7	TGTGCCAGCAGCCAGGGGACAGCCTCCTACGAGCAGTACTTC	CASSQGTASYEQYF
TRBD2	TRBV28	.	14	TRBJ2-5	TGTGCCAGCAAGTCTAGCGGGAGGGGAGAGACCCAGTACTTC	CASKSSGRGETQYF
.	TRBV6-5	.	15	TRBJ2-2	TGTGCCAGCAGTTTATGGGGGACAAACACCGGGGAGCTGTTTTTT	CASSLWGTNTGELFF
TRBD1	TRBV19	.	17	TRBJ1-3	TGTGCCAGTATCCTCACCGGACAGGGTCTCTCTGGAAACACCATATATTTT	CASILTGQGLSGNTIYF
TRBD1	TRBV20-1	.	13	TRBJ1-6	TGCAGTACCTGGGGACAGGGGGGTTCACCCCTCCACTTT	CSTWGQGGSPLHF
.	TRBV6-2/TRBV6-3	many	18	TRBJ2-2	TGTGCCAGCAGTTACAGAGTGGGTGGGCATTCGAACACCGGGGAGCTGTTTTTT	CASSYRVGGHSNTGELFF
.	TRBV25-1	.	15	TRBJ1-2	TGTGCCAGCAGTACTGGGACGTTCACTAACTATGGCTACACCTTC	CASSTGTFTNYGYTF
.	TRBV29-1	many	13	TRBJ2-5	TGCAGCGTTGATAGGGGCGAGCAAGAGACCCAGTACTTC	CSVDRGEQETQYF
.	TRBV7-2	many	14	TRBJ2-5	TGTGCCAGCAGCCCGGGATACCTCCAAGAGACCCAGTACTTC	CASSPGYLQETQYF
TRBD2	TRBV12-3/TRBV12-4	.	20	TRBJ2-7	TGTGCCAGCAGTTTAGTCTACGGACTAGCGGGCCTAACTAGCTCCTACGAGCAGTACTTC	CASSLVYGLAGLTSSYEQYF
TRBD1	TRBV25-1	.	17	TRBJ2-5	TGTGCCAGCAGTTATACCTCCGGGACAGCTCTCTTCCAGACCCAGTACTTC	CASSYTSGTALFQTQYF
.	TRBV24-1	.	15	TRBJ2-5	TGTGCCACCAGTGAATCCGGAGTGTACCAAGAGACCCAGTACTTC	CATSESGVYQETQYF